This T cell receptor (beta chain) was recorded in a study of cytotoxic CD8 clonotypes in ibrutinib-treated CLL (dated by TCRdb to the early 2020s). About the study as a whole: The cohort included roughly 15 treatment-naive and under 13 relapsed/refractory patients; approximately 17 were IGHV unmutated. Responses were partial in about 25 patients and complete in 2; after median roughly 69 months follow-up, around 15 stayed in remission and around 12 progressed. Response samples were taken after a median of roughly eleven months on treatment, ranging from about 6 to 40 months. Samples averaged approximately 260,000 productive templates and around 91,000 productive rearrangements. Longitudinal samples were available for about 30% of the 86 trial participants. Cryopreserved peripheral blood mononuclear cells were obtained prior to treatment, at the time of response, and at either disease progression or sustained remission. Every sample from remission and from progressive disease was obtained while the patients were still on ibrutinib. General conclusions and limits of the study: Sampling times were not matched between patients in sustained remission and patients whose disease was progressing, and lymph node repertoires were not examined. An increase in clonality was observed at ibrutinib response, with clonality remaining stable during sustained remission and falling back toward baseline at progression. Public clonotypes were rare and either contracted or stayed stable during treatment, and the rise in clonality at ibrutinib response reflected the expansion of private clonotypes. At baseline, clonality was higher than in age-matched healthy donors and showed a strong correlation with circulating CD8+ T-cell counts.

To note about this clone: It lacks a known antigen. Base-call qualities are not available, and no considerably larger clone is one nucleotide away.

CDR1 SGHAT and CDR2 FQNNGV are derived from the germline V gene. Between the V and J ends, shortened by 5 bases and 0 bases respectively, the junction contains 13 bases. Reading from cysteine to phenylalanine, the CDR3 counts 15 amino acids. The read is trimmed to its CDR3 DNA, 45 bases read in frame from base 1. A MiSeq instrument was used for deep resolution sequencing, which targeted depths ranging from 1 in 1 million up to 1 in 200,000 T cells, with coverage averaging 10x for each clonotype. TCR beta libraries were generated with the immunoSEQ hsTCRB Kit. For the original study's pipeline: Data were analyzed with ImmunoSEQ Data Assistant and ImmunoSEQ Analyzer, with V, D and J genes assigned per IMGT definitions. Clonality, which ranges from 0 to 1, was calculated by subtracting the normalized Shannon entropy of productive rearrangement frequencies from one. Public clonotype analysis was restricted to overrepresented clonotypes comprising at least 0.05% of each patient's repertoire. Repertoires from about a dozen age-matched healthy donors in immuneACCESS were used as clonality controls. TCRdb obtained this table from immuneACCESS and retained in-frame rearrangements with V and J assigned. These tables miss some clones; where compared with another copy, unresolved V genes account for less than half of the shortfall, and the remainder is unexplained. The V and J calls and clone size are taken from that table; D and trimming were inferred from the DNA. This sample gives some 200,000 clones in total; roughly 65% of them show up just once. Jointly, the top ten make up approximately 5.9% of the sample.

The intended sense of this specimen's time point label: 12 months on ibrutinib. Roughly 2 micrograms of genomic DNA were extracted from cryopreserved PBMCs for TCR beta library preparation. High-throughput TCR beta sequencing was performed on longitudinal blood samples from CLL patients receiving ibrutinib monotherapy. The patients took part in an open-label, single-center phase 2 trial of ibrutinib monotherapy. The sample consisted of PBMCs, taken after 12 months of ibrutinib treatment. The sequence joins TRBV11-2 to TRBJ1-2; the D gene is perhaps TRBD1, from 6 matching bases. This TCR came from a human donor with chronic lymphocytic leukemia. The DNA sequence is given as TGTGCCAGCAGCCGCGGGACAAGGGCTAACTATGGCTACACCTTC. It specifies CASSRGTRANYGYTF.